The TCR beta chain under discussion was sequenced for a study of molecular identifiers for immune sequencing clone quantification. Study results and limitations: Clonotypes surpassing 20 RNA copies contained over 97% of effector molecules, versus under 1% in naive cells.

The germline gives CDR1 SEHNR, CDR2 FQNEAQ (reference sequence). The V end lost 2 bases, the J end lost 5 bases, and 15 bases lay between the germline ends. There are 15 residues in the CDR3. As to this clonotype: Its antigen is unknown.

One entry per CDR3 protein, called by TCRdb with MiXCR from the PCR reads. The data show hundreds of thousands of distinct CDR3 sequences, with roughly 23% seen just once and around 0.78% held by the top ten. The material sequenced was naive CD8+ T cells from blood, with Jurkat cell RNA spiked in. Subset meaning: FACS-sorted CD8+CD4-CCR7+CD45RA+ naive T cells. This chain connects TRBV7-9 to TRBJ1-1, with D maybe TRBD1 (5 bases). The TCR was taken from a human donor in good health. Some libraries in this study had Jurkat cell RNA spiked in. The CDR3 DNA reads TGTGCCAGCAGCTTATCGGGGACGGGAAAAACTGAAGCTTTCTTT. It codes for CASSLSGTGKTEAFF.